This note documents a single T cell receptor (beta chain) sequence. The sample belongs to a study of cytotoxic CD8 clonotypes in ibrutinib-treated CLL. TCR beta library input comprised around 2.1 micrograms of genomic DNA from cryopreserved PBMCs. Depths of 1 in 200,000 to 1 in 1 million T cells were the sequencing target. Some clones are missing from TCRdb's copy, which holds only in-frame ones; the method was immunoSEQ multiplex PCR. There are about 310,000 clones in the sample; just under 80% occur only once, and approximately 7% lies in the top ten. This clonotype originated in a human donor with chronic lymphocytic leukemia. Sequencing was performed on PBMCs, taken before ibrutinib treatment.

CDR3 coding DNA: TGTGCCACCAGCACCGACAGGGGGCTTGACTATGGCTACACCTTC. Its protein is CATSTDRGLDYGYTF. The chain is built from TRBV15 and TRBJ1-2, with 10 bases matching TRBD1. Germline loops: CDR1 LNHNV, CDR2 YYDKDF (reference sequence). CDR3 length: 15 amino acids. V lost 4 bases and J lost 3; bases outside the gene matches: 5.